One and the same sample provided the 22 T cell receptor beta chains below, sequenced in a study of blood T cell repertoires in COVID-19. This table comes from immunoSEQ multiplex PCR, and its TCRdb copy is limited to in-frame clones, with some not included. The sample shows nearly 45,000 clones, around nine tenths of them seen only once. The sequencing input was peripheral blood. Source of these receptors: a man in his forties or fifties with COVID-19, enrolled during active disease.

In this sample, this clone turned up once. The V call is TRBV21-1, the J call TRBJ2-7; the table names TRBD2, a call not compared with the DNA. TRBV21-1 has pseudogene status. The CDR3 consists of 19 residues. This CDR3 is CASSQEAPKERPGNYEQYF. DNA for the CDR3: TGTGCCAGCAGCCAGGAGGCCCCCAAAGAGCGGCCCGGGAACTACGAGCAGTACTTC.

J is TRBJ1-1 and V is TRBV11-2; tentatively, D is TRBD1 (5 bases). Trimming left V 1 base short and J 4 bases short, with 7 bases between. The CDR3 has 13 residues. CDR1 is SGHAT, CDR2 FQNNGV, per germline. The CDR3 loop is CASSLGQGTEAFF. The CDR3 DNA is TGTGCCAGCAGCTTAGGTCAGGGCACTGAAGCTTTCTTT.

The chain combines TRBV6-5 with TRBJ1-1; perhaps TRBD1 as D (6 bases). The CDR3 has 13 amino acids. From germline, CDR1 is MNHEY and CDR2 SVGAGI. V was shortened by 5 bases and J by 1 base, with 8 bases between the two germline ends. The chain's CDR3 is CASSIQGNTEAFF. As DNA, the CDR3 is TGTGCCAGCAGTATACAGGGGAACACTGAAGCTTTCTTT.

The V call is TRBV6-1, the J call TRBJ1-1; D is uncertain. V was clipped by 3 bases and J by 0 bases, with 14 bases between them. This CDR3 spans 16 amino acids. The V gene's germline CDR1 is MNHNS and CDR2 SASEGT. CDR3 DNA sequence: TGTGCCAGCAGTGATCAGGTGGGCCTCATGAACACTGAAGCTTTCTTT. It translates to CASSDQVGLMNTEAFF.

The V call is TRBV28, the J call TRBJ1-4; D is perhaps TRBD1 (6 bases). Germline V lookup: CDR1 MDHEN, CDR2 SYDVKM. Deletions cut 6 bases from V and 8 bases from J, with 19 bases between. This CDR3 has 15 amino acids. The DNA for the CDR3 is TGTGCCAGCAGCACCATTGGGGGGGCTGGGGAAAAACTGTTTTTT. Protein: CASSTIGGAGEKLFF. Drawing the rest from reference TRBV28 and TRBJ1-4, the complete variable domain is DVKVTQSSRYLVKRTGEKVFLECVQDMDHENMFWYRQDPGLGLRLIYFSYDVKMKEKGDIPEGYSVSREKKERFSLILESASTNQTSMYLCASSTIGGAGEKLFFGSGTQLSVL.

This clone was detected only a few times. DNA for the CDR3: TGCGCCAGCAGCCAAGTTCAGGGGTTGGACAGCAATCAGCCCCAGCATTTT. As protein: CASSQVQGLDSNQPQHF. J is TRBJ1-5 and V is TRBV4-1, with a weak D call TRBD1 (6 bases). The V gene lost 1 base and the J gene lost 1 base, with 14 bases spanning the gap. The CDR3 is 17 amino acids. Per the germline V gene, CDR1 is MGHRA and CDR2 is YSYEKL.

The rearrangement links TRBV14 to TRBJ2-3; 9 positions match TRBD2. V shed 5 bases, J shed 6 bases, and the junction held 9 bases outside the gene matches. CDR3 length equals 15 residues. The germline gives CDR1 SGHDN, CDR2 FVKESK. CDR3 in amino acids: CASSGQAGGLDTQYF. The DNA of the CDR3 is TGTGCCAGCAGCGGGCAAGCGGGGGGACTGGATACGCAGTATTTT.

The rearrangement joins TRBV6-6 to TRBJ1-1; D is perhaps TRBD1 (5 bases). Per germline, CDR1 MNHNY and CDR2 SVGAGI (reference sequence). This CDR3 is 14 amino acids long. V was pared by 2 bases and J by 1 base, with 8 bases between. Here the CDR3 reads CASSYLQGNTEAFF. DNA for the CDR3: TGTGCCAGCAGTTACCTTCAGGGGAACACTGAAGCTTTCTTT.

The chain links TRBV13 to TRBJ2-7; TRBD1 aligns across 9 bases. Germline V CDR1 and CDR2: PRHDT, FYEKMQ (reference sequence). This CDR3 spans 17 amino acids. Losses at the gene ends were 4 bases for V and 4 bases for J; bases not matched to a gene: 14. This chain's CDR3 is CASSSTVWDRESYEQYF. CDR3 sequence (DNA): TGTGCCAGCAGCTCCACAGTATGGGACAGGGAAAGTTACGAGCAGTACTTC.

The chain couples TRBV24-1 to TRBJ1-1; the D is unclear. Per the germline V gene, CDR1 is KGHDR and CDR2 is SFDVKD. The CDR3 totals 15 residues. V was trimmed by 2 bases and J by 3 bases, leaving 12 bases between them. The CDR3 region has the DNA TGTGCCACCAGTGATTCCTCGGGAGGTCACACTGAAGCTTTCTTT. Protein sequence: CATSDSSGGHTEAFF.

The chain links TRBV7-8 to TRBJ1-3, with a possible D match to TRBD1 (5 bases). The V and J ends lost 5 bases and 0 bases respectively, with 11 bases between them. The CDR3 is 15 residues long. Germline V gene sequence: CDR1 SGHVS, CDR2 FQNEAQ. The CDR3, as DNA: TGTGCCAGCAGCGCGGGACCGAACTCTGGAAACACCATATATTTT. Translating gives CASSAGPNSGNTIYF. The variable domain in full, completed from reference TRBV7-8 and TRBJ1-3, reads GAGVSQSPRYKVAKRGQDVALRCDPISGHVSLFWYQQALGQGPEFLTYFQNEAQLDKSGLPSDRFFAERPEGSVSTLKIQRTQQEDSAVYLCASSAGPNSGNTIYFGEGSWLTVV.

This clone was seen a single time. This chain uses TRBV10-3 with TRBJ2-2; the D gene is possibly TRBD2 (6 bases). The germline V gene has CDR1 ENHRY and CDR2 SYGVKD. This CDR3 is 16 amino acids long. Trimming pared 7 bases from V and 0 bases from J, leaving 15 bases between. CDR3 in DNA: TGTGCCATCAAGACGGGAGCCAACGCGAACACCGGGGAGCTGTTTTTT. Translating it yields CAIKTGANANTGELFF.

This clone was detected a few times. The V call is TRBV6-5, the J call TRBJ1-2, with D possibly being TRBD1 (5 bases). V shed 6 bases and J shed 4 bases, with 15 bases lying between them. CDR3 length: 14 amino acids. Per germline, CDR1 MNHEY and CDR2 SVGAGI. Here the CDR3 DNA reads TGTGCCAGCAGCCTCTCCAGGGATGGCTATGGCTACACCTTC. This translates into CASSLSRDGYGYTF.

The genes are TRBV28 and TRBJ1-5, with 8 bases that match TRBD1. J lost 3 bases, V lost 5 bases, and 9 bases had no gene match. The CDR3 is made up of 16 amino acids. The germline V gene has CDR1 MDHEN and CDR2 SYDVKM. This chain's CDR3 is CASSLRTGMTNQPQHF. The CDR3 coding sequence is TGTGCCAGCAGTCTACGGACAGGGATGACCAATCAGCCCCAGCATTTT. The full variable domain, with the rest looked up from reference TRBV28 and TRBJ1-5, is DVKVTQSSRYLVKRTGEKVFLECVQDMDHENMFWYRQDPGLGLRLIYFSYDVKMKEKGDIPEGYSVSREKKERFSLILESASTNQTSMYLCASSLRTGMTNQPQHFGDGTRLSIL.

The chain recombines TRBV29-1 with TRBJ2-2; weak D call: TRBD1 (6 bases). Trimming removed 4 bases from V and 5 bases from J, with 14 bases in between. Germline CDR1 SQVTM, CDR2 ANQGSEA. CDR3 size: 14 residues. CDR3 sequence (DNA): TGCAGCGTTGGGGGGTCAGGGGTGACCGGGGAGCTGTTTTTT. Residues: CSVGGSGVTGELFF.

This clone was found once. The chain links TRBV7-3 to TRBJ2-2; TRBD1 might be the D (6 bases). Germline CDR1 SGHTA, CDR2 FQGTGA. Trimming pared 0 bases from V and 4 bases from J, leaving 6 bases between. CDR3 length: 14 residues. This chain's CDR3 is CASSLTGGTGELFF. The DNA of the CDR3 is TGTGCCAGCAGCTTAACAGGGGGCACCGGGGAGCTGTTTTTT.

The chain is built from TRBV6-5 and TRBJ2-3; D is unclear. The V and J ends lost 6 bases and 6 bases respectively, with 10 bases between them. In germline, CDR1 is MNHEY, CDR2 SVGAGI. The CDR3 extends over 12 amino acids. The CDR3 is CASRTDGDTQYF. DNA of the CDR3: TGTGCCAGCAGGACTGACGGGGATACGCAGTATTTT.

The V call is TRBV19, the J call TRBJ2-7; 10 nucleotides align to TRBD2. Germline V CDR1 and CDR2: LNHDA, SQIVND (reference sequence). Trimming removed 1 base from V and 3 bases from J; junction bases left unmatched: 6. The CDR3 extends over 16 amino acids. The CDR3 reads CASSIGASGGLYEQYF. The CDR3 nucleotides are TGTGCCAGTAGTATAGGCGCTAGCGGGGGCCTCTACGAGCAGTACTTC. Together with reference TRBV19 and TRBJ2-7, the CDR3 gives the full variable domain: DGGITQSPKYLFRKEGQNVTLSCEQNLNHDAMYWYRQDPGQGLRLIYYSQIVNDFQKGDIAEGYSVSREKKESFPLTVTSAQKNPTAFYLCASSIGASGGLYEQYFGPGTRLTVT.

The chain is built from TRBV7-2 and TRBJ2-3, with 11 bases that match TRBD2. Germline CDR1 is SGHTA and CDR2 is FQGNSA. The CDR3 sequence is 16 residues long. The ends lost 5 bases at V and 2 bases at J; junction bases unmatched: 6. CDR3 amino acids: CASSPRLAGTTDTQYF. DNA for the CDR3: TGTGCCAGCAGCCCCCGACTAGCGGGGACCACAGATACGCAGTATTTT.

The sample holds a few counts of this clone. In nucleotides, the CDR3 is TGTGCCAGCAGCTCAGGCGGCCTCAGGGGGCAGGATCAGCCCCAGCATTTT. This encodes CASSSGGLRGQDQPQHF. The J gene is TRBJ1-5, the V gene TRBV7-9; TRBD1 matches 8 bases. This CDR3 has 17 amino acids. Germline V gives CDR1 SEHNR, CDR2 FQNEAQ (reference sequence). J lost 5 bases, V lost 4 bases, and 13 bases had no gene match.

The chain has TRBV2 and TRBJ1-2; 12 bases align to TRBD1. The ends lost 3 bases at V and 13 bases at J; junction bases unmatched: 6. Germline assignment: CDR1 SNHLY and CDR2 FYNNEI. The CDR3 is 13 residues long. The DNA of the CDR3 is TGTGCCAGCAGTGAGGGGACAGGGGGCACCCTCACCTTC. Its protein is CASSEGTGGTLTF.

The V gene is TRBV10-3, the J gene TRBJ1-6; TRBD1 agrees at 8 bases. The germline CDR1 and CDR2 sequences are ENHRY and SYGVKD. The length of the CDR3 is 15 residues. Trimming took 7 bases from V and 10 from J; bases not matched to a gene: 12. CDR3 protein: CAIKTGAGSESPLHF. The CDR3 coding sequence is TGTGCCATCAAGACAGGGGCCGGATCCGAATCACCCCTCCACTTT.